These 23 T cell receptor beta chains came from one sample sequenced in a study of T-cell reconstitution after alpha-beta-depleted transplantation in children. TCRbeta library construction was performed incorporating unique molecular identifiers. TCRdb re-called the PCR reads with MiXCR, one entry per CDR3 protein. This table has roughly 610,000 distinct CDR3 sequences, about 10% appearing once. Sample: PBMCs from the stem cell graft donor, taken from the stem cell graft. The receptor source for this set is a human donor who donated a stem cell graft to a child with acute myeloid leukemia.

This clonotype was seen at least ten times. The V call is TRBV11-2, the J call TRBJ1-4, with no clear D. CDR3 length equals 11 residues. Per germline, CDR1 SGHAT and CDR2 FQNNGV. Between the trimmed V and J ends, which lost 5 bases and 5 bases, there was a span of 3 bases. The CDR3 spells CASSQNEKLFF. The CDR3 nucleotides read TGTGCCAGCAGCCAGAATGAAAAACTGTTTTTT.

This clonotype was counted a few times. The rearrangement links TRBV5-1 to TRBJ2-1; D may be TRBD2 (5 bases). The germline V gene has CDR1 SGHRS and CDR2 YFSETQ. Trimming took off 0 bases at V and 9 bases at J, with 10 bases between the two ends. The length of the CDR3 is 13 residues. In DNA, the CDR3 is TGCGCCAGCAGCTTGGGACCCCGGGGTGAGCAGTTCTTC. Translation: CASSLGPRGEQFF.

This clonotype was observed a handful of times. The gene calls are TRBV18 and TRBJ1-1; D gene uncertain. Germline CDR1 KGHSH, CDR2 LQKENI. The CDR3 has 15 amino acids. V was trimmed by 3 bases and J by 5 bases, leaving 16 bases between them. DNA for the CDR3: TGTGCCAGCTCACCCGCGACCGGGGAGGGTACTGAAGCTTTCTTT. Its translation is CASSPATGEGTEAFF.

This clonotype was recorded at least ten times. The chain recombines TRBV28 with TRBJ2-5; D not certain. The ends were cut back, 4 bases at V and 5 bases at J, with 2 bases in the middle. The germline V gene has CDR1 MDHEN and CDR2 SYDVKM. The CDR3 consists of 10 residues. Here the CDR3 DNA reads TGTGCCAGCAGTTCGGAGACCCAGTACTTC. Its protein product is CASSSETQYF.

This clonotype was recorded many times. The chain carries TRBV6-5 and TRBJ2-2, with TRBD1 identical over 9 bases. The CDR3 is 15 residues long. The junction had 4 bases not matched to a gene; V was cut back by 0 bases and J by 8 bases. CDR1 and CDR2 from the germline V gene are MNHEY and SVGAGI. Here the CDR3 DNA reads TGTGCCAGCAGTTACTCGATGGGACAGGGAGGGGAGCTGTTTTTT. The encoded protein is CASSYSMGQGGELFF.

This clonotype was recorded many times. The J gene is TRBJ2-7, the V gene TRBV5-1; D is uncertain. The germline gives CDR1 SGHRS, CDR2 YFSETQ. CDR3 size: 13 residues. Trimming took 0 bases from V and 6 from J, leaving 10 bases between them. As DNA, the CDR3 is TGCGCCAGCAGCTTGGATCCCAATAGCGAGCAGTACTTC. Protein: CASSLDPNSEQYF.

The chain links TRBV12-3 or TRBV12-4 to TRBJ2-7; D may correspond to TRBD1 or TRBD2 (6 bases each). V shed 4 bases and J shed 3 bases, with 13 bases lying between them. The CDR3 has 14 amino acids. The CDR3 coding sequence is TGTGCCAGCAGTTCCTACCGGGGGCTCTACGAGCAGTACTTC. It translates to CASSSYRGLYEQYF.

The V call is TRBV18, the J call TRBJ2-7; no clear D. Trimming took off 1 base at V and 3 bases at J, with 10 bases between the two ends. The CDR3 sequence is 14 residues long. Germline values: CDR1 KGHSH, CDR2 LQKENI. The CDR3 loop reads CASSPRSTDYEQYF. The CDR3 DNA sequence: TGTGCCAGCTCACCACGTTCTACTGACTACGAGCAGTACTTC.

CDR3 residues: CASSLRAAGTEAFF. DNA for the CDR3: TGTGCCAGCAGTTTAAGGGCAGCTGGCACTGAAGCTTTCTTT. V gene TRBV6-5 combines with J gene TRBJ1-1; D unresolved. The CDR3 extends over 14 amino acids. The V gene's germline CDR1 is MNHEY and CDR2 SVGAGI. The V end was cut by 4 bases, the J end by 4 bases, with 13 bases between.

This chain joins TRBV20-1 and TRBJ2-6, with no clear D. CDR3 length equals 14 residues. In germline, CDR1 is DFQATT, CDR2 SNEGSKA (reference sequence). Trimming took off 6 bases at V and 0 bases at J, with 9 bases between the two ends. The CDR3 sequence is CSAPEVSGANVLTF. The CDR3 nucleotides read TGCAGTGCACCAGAGGTCTCTGGGGCCAACGTCCTGACTTTC.

This clonotype has a handful of counts. This chain links TRBV7-9 with TRBJ2-7; D uncertain. The CDR3 extends over 14 amino acids. Germline V CDR1 and CDR2: SEHNR, FQNEAQ (reference sequence). With 3 bases removed from V and 0 bases from J, the gap between germline ends came to 9 bases. The CDR3 protein is CASSLTEGSYEQYF. CDR3 bases: TGTGCCAGCAGCTTGACGGAAGGCTCCTACGAGCAGTACTTC.

In the case of this clonotype: A read error is likely, as this CDR3 ends without the conserved phenylalanine or tryptophan. The chain combines TRBV20-1 with TRBJ1-1, with a possible D match to TRBD1 (6 bases). From germline, CDR1 is DFQATT and CDR2 SNEGSKA (reference sequence). The V gene lost 8 bases and the J gene lost 1 base, with 11 bases spanning the gap. The CDR3 length is 12 residues. The CDR3 DNA follows: TGCAGTCCTCAGGGGCCGAACACTGAAGCTTTCTGT. This sequence encodes CSPQGPNTEAFC.

This clonotype was detected a few times. The rearrangement uses TRBV29-1 and TRBJ2-3; 8 bases match TRBD1. Germline lookup yields CDR1 SQVTM and CDR2 ANQGSEA. The V and J ends lost 3 bases and 4 bases, in that order; junction bases with no gene match: 0. The CDR3 covers 12 residues. The CDR3 sequence is CSVETGADTQYF. The CDR3 nucleotides read TGCAGCGTTGAGACAGGGGCAGATACGCAGTATTTT.

V usage is TRBV18 and J usage is TRBJ2-5; 9 bases agree with TRBD2. The CDR3 length is 15 residues. The ends lost 4 bases at V and 3 bases at J; junction bases unmatched: 6. Germline CDR1 is KGHSH and CDR2 is LQKENI. The CDR3 DNA reads TGTGCCAGCTCACGAGGTAGCGGGAGTGAAGAGACCCAGTACTTC. Translation gives CASSRGSGSEETQYF.

This clonotype occurred a few times. The V gene is TRBV5-1, the J gene TRBJ2-7; a possible D gene is TRBD2 (5 bases). The CDR3 runs to 11 residues. The ends were cut back, 5 bases at V and 6 bases at J, with 9 bases in the middle. From germline, CDR1 is SGHRS and CDR2 YFSETQ. The CDR3 sequence is CASRDSVEQYF. The CDR3 DNA reads as TGCGCCAGCAGGGACTCGGTCGAGCAGTACTTC.

In its sample, this clonotype was seen a few times. V gene TRBV5-1 combines with J gene TRBJ2-2, with TRBD1 as a possible D gene (5 bases). In germline, CDR1 is SGHRS, CDR2 YFSETQ. This CDR3 contains 15 residues. The germline V and J ends were trimmed by 4 bases and 5 bases, with 15 bases remaining between them. The CDR3 DNA reads as TGCGCCAGCAGCCTGAGACAGACATTGACCGGGGAGCTGTTTTTT. Its protein product is CASSLRQTLTGELFF.

Comments on this clonotype: This may be a read error: a much more frequent sequence differs by one nucleotide. The J gene is TRBJ2-3, the V gene TRBV12-3 or TRBV12-4; no firm D call. V lost 3 bases and J lost 10, with 11 bases in between. The CDR3 is made up of 12 amino acids. CDR3 nucleotides: TGTGCCAGCAGTTTGGGCGACCGGGCGCAGTATTTT. Translating it yields CASSLGDRAQYF.

This sequence joins TRBV28 and TRBJ2-3, with 9 positions matching TRBD1. CDR1 and CDR2 from the germline V gene are MDHEN and SYDVKM. There are 16 residues in the CDR3. V was clipped by 4 bases and J by 7 bases; unmatched bases: 12. The CDR3 region has the DNA TGTGCCAGCAGTTCCCTCGGCACAGGGGGCGCATATACGCAGTATTTT. Translating it yields CASSSLGTGGAYTQYF.

This clonotype appeared a few times. The rearrangement links TRBV19 to TRBJ2-7; no clear D. V gave up 7 bases and J gave up 0 bases, with 16 bases separating them. The CDR3 has 15 amino acids. Germline V CDR1 and CDR2: LNHDA, SQIVND (reference sequence). The CDR3 sequence is CASTTGGDVSYEQYF. CDR3 DNA: TGTGCCAGTACCACCGGCGGAGACGTCTCCTACGAGCAGTACTTC.

This clonotype has only a few counts. The chain couples TRBV10-3 to TRBJ1-5, with D unresolved. V was shortened by 2 bases and J by 7 bases, with 12 bases between the two germline ends. CDR1 and CDR2 (germline): ENHRY, SYGVKD. The CDR3 is made up of 14 amino acids. In DNA, the CDR3 is TGTGCCATCAGTGAGACCAAAGCGCAACAGCCCCAGCATTTT. Translated, it gives CAISETKAQQPQHF.

This clonotype appeared many times. J is TRBJ2-4 and V is TRBV20-1, with 8 bases aligning to TRBD2. This CDR3 is 14 amino acids long. V was pared by 4 bases and J by 9 bases, with 11 bases of the junction left unmatched. The germline CDR1 and CDR2 sequences are DFQATT and SNEGSKA (reference sequence). The DNA for the CDR3 is TGCAGTGCTATATCCGGGGGGGGGCTCGGCATTCAGTACTTC. It yields the protein CSAISGGGLGIQYF.

This clonotype was seen more than once but under ten times. As DNA, the CDR3 is TGTGCTAGTGGTCCCGGGACTAGCGGGAGGTACCAAGAGACCCAGTACTTC. Protein: CASGPGTSGRYQETQYF. The chain combines TRBV12-5 with TRBJ2-5, with 15 bases fitting TRBD2. V lost 5 bases, J lost 0 bases, and 4 bases stayed unmatched. Germline CDR1 reads LGHNT; CDR2 reads FRNRAP. The CDR3 consists of 17 residues.

This clonotype was detected only a few times. The chain carries TRBV7-9 and TRBJ2-1; D may be TRBD2 (5 bases). V lost 1 base, J lost 8 bases, and 15 bases lay in between. Germline lookup yields CDR1 SEHNR and CDR2 FQNEAQ (reference sequence). The CDR3 spans 15 residues. The CDR3 DNA reads as TGTGCCAGCAGCTTAGGAGCTAGCCCCCCGGATGAGCAGTTCTTC. Translating gives CASSLGASPPDEQFF.